This TCR beta chain was identified in a study of shared clonotypes between healthy human individuals. About the study: Researchers assigned three CD4 naive, three CD4 memory, two CD8 naive and one CD8 memory plate to each donor. Study conclusions and caveats: Sharing across a few donors was seen in approximately 5.2% of naive CD4 clonotypes.

The healthy adult donors were HIV-negative and reported no recent acute infections or vaccinations. Trimming took 7 bases from V and 0 from J, leaving 9 bases between them. Germline V lookup: CDR1 LNHDA, CDR2 SQIVND (reference sequence). The CDR3 is 13 residues long. Deep-level assay runs were performed. Method: immunoSEQ multiplex PCR; TCRdb's copy keeps in-frame clones and lacks some. The sample gives more than 550,000 clones, 72% of which show up once; around 1.7% is in the top ten. This clone was detected a few times. Its antigen remains unidentified. This specimen includes other DNA sequences encoding the same CDR3.

The receptor was derived from a woman aged 25 to 39 in good health. This chain links TRBV19 with TRBJ2-5, with D possibly TRBD2 on 5 matching bases. Source material: memory CD4+ T cells sorted from blood. Subset: CD45RA-negative fraction. CDR3 DNA: TGTGCCAGTAAGTCGGACTACCAAGAGACCCAGTACTTC. Translated: CASKSDYQETQYF.